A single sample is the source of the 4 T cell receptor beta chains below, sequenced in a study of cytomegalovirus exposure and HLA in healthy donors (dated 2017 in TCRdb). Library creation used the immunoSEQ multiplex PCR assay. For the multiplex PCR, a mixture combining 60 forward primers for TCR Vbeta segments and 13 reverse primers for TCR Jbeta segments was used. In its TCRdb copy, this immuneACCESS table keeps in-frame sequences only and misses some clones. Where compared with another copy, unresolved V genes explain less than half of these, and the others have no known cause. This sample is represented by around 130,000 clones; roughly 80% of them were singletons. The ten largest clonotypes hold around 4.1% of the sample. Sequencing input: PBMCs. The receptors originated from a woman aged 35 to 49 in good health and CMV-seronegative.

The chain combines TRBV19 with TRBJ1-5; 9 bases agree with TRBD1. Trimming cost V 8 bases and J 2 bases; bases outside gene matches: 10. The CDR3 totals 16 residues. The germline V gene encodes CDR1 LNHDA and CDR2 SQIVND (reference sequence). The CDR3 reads CASGTGLRMGNQPQHF. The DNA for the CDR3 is TGTGCCAGTGGGACAGGGCTTCGTATGGGCAATCAGCCCCAGCATTTT.

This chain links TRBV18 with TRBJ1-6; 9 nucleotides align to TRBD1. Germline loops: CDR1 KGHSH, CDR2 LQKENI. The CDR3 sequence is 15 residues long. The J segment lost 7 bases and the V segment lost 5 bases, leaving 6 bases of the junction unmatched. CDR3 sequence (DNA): TGTGCCAGCTCATCATCCGGGACAGGGAATTCACCCCTCCACTTT. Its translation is CASSSSGTGNSPLHF.

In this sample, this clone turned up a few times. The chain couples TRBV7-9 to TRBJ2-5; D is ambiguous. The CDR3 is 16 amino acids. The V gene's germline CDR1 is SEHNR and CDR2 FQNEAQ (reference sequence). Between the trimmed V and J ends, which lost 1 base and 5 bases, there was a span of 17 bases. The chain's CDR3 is CASSLEVRLPKETQYF. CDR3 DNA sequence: TGTGCCAGCAGCTTAGAGGTCCGACTGCCGAAGGAGACCCAGTACTTC.

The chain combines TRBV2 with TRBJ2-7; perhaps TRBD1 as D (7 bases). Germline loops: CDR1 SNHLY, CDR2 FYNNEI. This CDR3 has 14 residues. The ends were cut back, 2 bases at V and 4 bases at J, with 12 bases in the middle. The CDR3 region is CASSEQGGFYEQYF. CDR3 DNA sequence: TGTGCCAGCAGTGAACAGGGGGGATTTTACGAGCAGTACTTC. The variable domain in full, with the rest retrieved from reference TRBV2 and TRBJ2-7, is EPEVTQTPSHQVTQMGQEVILRCVPISNHLYFYWYRQILGQKVEFLVSFYNNEISEKSEIFDDQFSVERPDGSNFTLKIRSTKLEDSAMYFCASSEQGGFYEQYFGPGTRLTVT.